Listed here are 21 T cell receptor beta chains from one sample, sequenced in a study of cytomegalovirus exposure and HLA in healthy donors. The PCR made use of 60 Vbeta and 13 Jbeta primers. Clones were read by immunoSEQ multiplex PCR, and TCRdb kept only the in-frame ones, dropping some. The sample has around 130,000 clones; over 60% are singletons. The material sequenced was PBMCs. The receptors here all came from a human donor in good health.

The V gene is TRBV6-4, the J gene TRBJ2-7, with a tentative D call TRBD1 (6 bases). V gave up 3 bases and J gave up 2 bases, with 14 bases separating them. Germline CDR1 and CDR2: MRHNA and SNTAGT. The CDR3 consists of 15 residues. CDR3 DNA: TGTGCCAGCAGTGAATCCGGGACACGGACCTACGAGCAGTACTTC. Amino acids: CASSESGTRTYEQYF.

The V gene is TRBV6-5, the J gene TRBJ1-4; 10 bases are shared with TRBD1. The CDR3 is made up of 15 amino acids. The trim removed 6 bases at V and 0 bases at J, leaving 1 base unmatched. Per the germline V gene, CDR1 is MNHEY and CDR2 is SVGAGI. The CDR3 nucleotides are TGTGCCAGCAGCGGGACAGGGGCAACTAATGAAAAACTGTTTTTT. This encodes CASSGTGATNEKLFF.

This chain connects TRBV11-2 to TRBJ2-1, with 9 bases fitting TRBD2. Germline trimming cut 3 bases from V and 5 bases from J; bases unmatched to any gene: 11. Germline CDR1 SGHAT, CDR2 FQNNGV. The CDR3 totals 17 residues. The CDR3 DNA sequence: TGTGCCAGCAGCTTGAATGGCGGGGGGGCAGGAAACAATGAGCAGTTCTTC. It translates to CASSLNGGGAGNNEQFF.

The CDR3 DNA sequence: TGTGCCAGCAGTTTGAGGGGGCGCGGGGAGCTGTTTTTT. Protein sequence: CASSLRGRGELFF. The J gene is TRBJ2-2, the V gene TRBV27; 7 bases fit TRBD1. The V gene's germline CDR1 is MNHEY and CDR2 SMNVEV (reference sequence). CDR3 size: 13 residues. V dropped 3 bases and J dropped 7; count of bases not matched to a gene: 2.

This clone was detected a few times. This chain joins TRBV7-9 and TRBJ1-1, with D unresolved. CDR3 length: 13 amino acids. In germline, CDR1 is SEHNR, CDR2 FQNEAQ (reference sequence). Trimming cost V 4 bases and J 0 bases, with 6 bases left between them. CDR3 loop: CASSSPLNTEAFF. The CDR3 bases are TGTGCCAGCAGCTCCCCCTTGAACACTGAAGCTTTCTTT. Using reference TRBV7-9 and TRBJ1-1 for the parts outside the CDR3, the full variable domain is DTGVSQNPRHKITKRGQNVTFRCDPISEHNRLYWYRQTLGQGPEFLTYFQNEAQLEKSRLLSDRFSAERPKGSFSTLEIQRTEQGDSAMYLCASSSPLNTEAFFGQGTRLTVV.

This clone came up a few times. This chain connects TRBV6-6 to TRBJ1-3, with 9 bases matching TRBD1. Germline V gene data show CDR1 as MNHNY and CDR2 as SVGAGI (reference sequence). The V gene end was trimmed by 2 bases and the J gene end by 3 bases; junction bases not matched to a gene: 2. This CDR3 has 15 amino acids. The CDR3 here is CASSYGQGIGNTIYF. In DNA, the CDR3 is TGTGCCAGCAGTTACGGACAGGGGATTGGAAACACCATATATTTT.

The chain is built from TRBV7-2 and TRBJ2-1; TRBD1 might be the D (5 bases). Germline-derived CDR1 and CDR2 are SGHTA and FQGNSA. Trimming stripped 1 base from V and 7 bases from J, with 23 bases between. This CDR3 spans 18 amino acids. CDR3: CASSLVLGPGIIKNEQFF. As DNA, the CDR3 is TGTGCCAGCAGCTTAGTCTTAGGTCCAGGGATTATTAAGAATGAGCAGTTCTTC. Supplemented by reference TRBV7-2 and TRBJ2-1, the full variable domain reads GAGVSQSPSNKVTEKGKDVELRCDPISGHTALYWYRQSLGQGLEFLIYFQGNSAPDKSGLPSDRFSAERTGGSVSTLTIQRTQQEDSAVYLCASSLVLGPGIIKNEQFFGPGTRLTVL.

The rearrangement links TRBV4-1 to TRBJ2-7; the D gene is possibly TRBD2 (6 bases). In germline, CDR1 is MGHRA, CDR2 YSYEKL. V lost 3 bases to trimming and J lost 1 base, with 13 bases between them. The CDR3 length is 15 residues. CDR3 DNA: TGCGCCAGCAGCCATGGAGGGGCCCAATCCTACGAGCAGTACTTC. Amino acids: CASSHGGAQSYEQYF.

The rearrangement links TRBV9 to TRBJ1-6; D is possibly TRBD1 (6 bases). Germline CDR1 is SGDLS and CDR2 is YYNGEE. V lost 3 bases and J lost 5, with 12 bases in between. CDR3 length equals 15 residues. Here the CDR3 reads CASSDRVVDNSPLHF. Here the CDR3 DNA reads TGTGCCAGCAGCGACAGGGTCGTGGATAATTCACCCCTCCACTTT.

About this clone: This specimen includes other DNA sequences encoding the same CDR3. The CDR3 nucleotides read TGTGCCAGCAGCCCCCCGGGGGGGGGCTACACCTTC. This translates into CASSPPGGGYTF. The chain employs TRBV5-4 and TRBJ1-2; possible D gene TRBD1, 5 bases. CDR1 is SGHNT and CDR2 is YYREEE in the germline V gene (reference sequence). The CDR3 covers 12 residues. The ends were cut back, 4 bases at V and 8 bases at J, with 12 bases in the middle.

V is TRBV5-1 and J is TRBJ2-3; 9 bases are shared with TRBD1. Trimming took 4 bases from V and 4 from J; bases not matched to a gene: 4. CDR3 length: 14 amino acids. Germline loops: CDR1 SGHRS, CDR2 YFSETQ. The CDR3 DNA is TGCGCCAGCAGCCCGGGACAGGGCCCAGATACGCAGTATTTT. Translating gives CASSPGQGPDTQYF.

V usage is TRBV16 and J usage is TRBJ1-2; TRBD1 matches 9 bases. CDR1 and CDR2 (germline): KGHSY, FQNENV. With V trimmed by 4 bases and J by 8 bases, 11 bases remained unmatched. The CDR3 has 15 residues. The DNA for the CDR3 is TGTGCCAGCAGCCCCTCGCCTGGGACAGGGTTAGGCTACACCTTC. Translation: CASSPSPGTGLGYTF. The variable domain in full, with the rest retrieved from reference TRBV16 and TRBJ1-2, is GEEVAQTPKHLVRGEGQKAKLYCAPIKGHSYVFWYQQVLKNEFKFLISFQNENVFDETGMPKERFSAKCLPNSPCSLEIQATKLEDSAVYFCASSPSPGTGLGYTFGSGTRLTVV.

For the CDR3, the DNA is TGTGCCAGCAAATACCAGACTAGGTATGATGGCTACACCTTC. Its protein is CASKYQTRYDGYTF. This chain connects TRBV2 to TRBJ1-2, with unresolved D. The CDR3 spans 14 residues. The V gene's germline CDR1 is SNHLY and CDR2 FYNNEI. V was clipped by 7 bases and J by 6 bases, with 18 bases between them.

J is TRBJ2-5 and V is TRBV10-3; 7 nucleotides match TRBD2. Germline assignment: CDR1 ENHRY and CDR2 SYGVKD. There are 15 residues in the CDR3. Trimming at V came to 10 bases and at J to 7 bases, leaving 18 bases not matched to a gene. The CDR3 is CATSGPGAGIPTQYF. Here the CDR3 DNA reads TGTGCCACCTCCGGCCCGGGAGCGGGGATTCCGACCCAGTACTTC.

V gene TRBV7-2 combines with J gene TRBJ2-7; TRBD2 matches 12 bases. Germline trimming cut 4 bases from V and 4 bases from J; bases unmatched to any gene: 5. This CDR3 region has 15 residues. CDR1 is SGHTA, CDR2 FQGNSA, per germline. The CDR3 DNA follows: TGTGCCAGCAGCTCGACTAGCGGGGGCCCTTACGAGCAGTACTTC. This translates into CASSSTSGGPYEQYF.

The rearrangement uses TRBV2 and TRBJ1-2; TRBD1 is a possible D gene (6 bases). The V gene lost 2 bases and the J gene lost 3 bases, with 13 bases spanning the gap. The CDR3 runs to 15 residues. Germline CDR1 is SNHLY and CDR2 is FYNNEI. CDR3 DNA: TGTGCCAGCAGTGAAAGAGCAGGGGCCTACTATGGCTACACCTTC. As protein: CASSERAGAYYGYTF.

This chain uses TRBV19 with TRBJ2-5, with 8 nucleotides matching TRBD2. This CDR3 contains 15 residues. Germline V gene data show CDR1 as LNHDA and CDR2 as SQIVND (reference sequence). The trim removed 1 base at V and 2 bases at J, leaving 3 bases unmatched. This CDR3 is CASSIAGGFQETQYF. CDR3 DNA sequence: TGTGCCAGTAGTATAGCGGGAGGGTTTCAAGAGACCCAGTACTTC.

This rearrangement joins TRBV9 to TRBJ2-7; D is undetermined. The CDR3 length is 14 residues. CDR1 is SGDLS, CDR2 YYNGEE, per germline. With 0 bases removed from V and 2 bases from J, the gap between germline ends came to 9 bases. The CDR3 bases are TGTGCCAGCAGCGTAGAGAACAGACCCTACGAGCAGTACTTC. It translates to CASSVENRPYEQYF.

The chain links TRBV6-6 to TRBJ1-2, with a possible D match to TRBD1 (5 bases). This CDR3 region has 14 residues. V lost 3 bases to trimming and J lost 0 bases, with 8 bases between them. Germline loops: CDR1 MNHNY, CDR2 SVGAGI (reference sequence). CDR3 DNA sequence: TGTGCCAGCAGTTATGGGGCTCCTAACTATGGCTACACCTTC. Amino acid sequence: CASSYGAPNYGYTF.

The rearrangement uses TRBV5-4 and TRBJ2-1, with TRBD1 identical over 10 bases. V trimming: 4 bases; J trimming: 6 bases; junction bases outside the gene matches: 7. The CDR3 contains 15 residues. The V gene's germline CDR1 is SGHNT and CDR2 YYREEE (reference sequence). This CDR3 is CASSPRTGGVNEQFF. The CDR3 bases are TGTGCCAGCAGCCCCAGGACAGGGGGGGTCAATGAGCAGTTCTTC.

This sequence joins TRBV5-1 and TRBJ2-7; 7 nucleotides agree with TRBD1. The V gene's germline CDR1 is SGHRS and CDR2 YFSETQ. The CDR3 has 14 amino acids. The ends lost 0 bases at V and 7 bases at J; junction bases unmatched: 7. CDR3: CASSLGQGIGEQYF. The CDR3 DNA sequence: TGCGCCAGCAGCTTGGGACAGGGAATCGGGGAGCAGTACTTC.